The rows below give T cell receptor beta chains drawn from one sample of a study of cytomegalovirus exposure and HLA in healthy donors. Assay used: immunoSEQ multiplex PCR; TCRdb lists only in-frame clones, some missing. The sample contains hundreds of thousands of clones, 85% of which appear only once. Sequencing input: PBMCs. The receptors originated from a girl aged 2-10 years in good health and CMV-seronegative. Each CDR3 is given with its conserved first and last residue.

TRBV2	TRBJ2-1	CASRGLAGGHNEQFF
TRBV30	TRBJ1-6	CAWMGQGGSPLHF
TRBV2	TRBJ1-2	CASSDLIVHGYTF
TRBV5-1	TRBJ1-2	CASSLGGGGVKIYGYTF
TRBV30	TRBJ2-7	CAWSNGGQYF
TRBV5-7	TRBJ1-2	CASSLTQFYGYTF
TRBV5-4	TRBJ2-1	CASSWGESSYNEQFF
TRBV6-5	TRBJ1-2	CASSRQANYGYTF
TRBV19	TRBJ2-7	CASSMRNEQYF
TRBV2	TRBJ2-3	CASRGADTQYF
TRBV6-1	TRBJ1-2	CASQQGGPYGYTF